This T cell receptor (beta chain) was recovered during a study of blood T cell repertoires in COVID-19. Turning to the study itself: Researchers got acute and convalescent COVID-19 samples from the United States, Italy and Spain. PBMCs, B-cell-depleted T cells, or T cells provided the cDNA or gDNA that made up the material.

CDR1 SGDLS and CDR2 YYNGEE come from the germline V gene. Trimming took 4 bases from V and 2 from J, leaving 15 bases between them. The CDR3 runs to 15 residues. Study processing details: From reference gene primer amplification, estimates of nucleated cell counts were derived. Clones were read by immunoSEQ multiplex PCR, and TCRdb kept only the in-frame ones, dropping some. The V and J calls and the clone size are those of that table, but D and trimming were determined from the DNA. The sample carries 95,000 or so clones, approximately 79% recorded once. This receptor was taken from a woman older than 75 with active or convalescent COVID-19. This sequence joins TRBV9 and TRBJ1-2; D gene uncertain. The source material was peripheral blood. The CDR3 here is CASSPGGRRNYGYTF. The CDR3 DNA is TGTGCCAGCAGCCCCGGAGGCAGGCGAAACTATGGCTACACCTTC.